This T cell receptor (beta chain) was identified during a study of T cells in Graves' hyperthyroidism and ophthalmopathy. Trimming removed 5 bases at V and 13 bases at J, with 12 bases between. This CDR3 comprises 11 residues. Germline CDR1 and CDR2: SGHTA and FQGNSA. The source material, RNA transcripts, was used to amplify TCR beta CDR3 regions. Initially, a first-round RT-PCR of the TCR CDR3 employed the HTBI primer set. MiXCR was run by TCRdb on the multiplex PCR reads, yielding one entry per CDR3 protein. Of hundreds of thousands of distinct CDR3 sequences in the sample, about 45% were seen once. Notes on this clonotype: What it binds is not known.

Study results and caveats: Most thyroid clonotypes with frequency above 0.001 were detected in blood.

The receptor comes from an adult man with Graves' disease, either hyperthyroidism or ophthalmopathy (not recorded which). Sequencing was done on a sample of peripheral blood or thyroid tissue (not recorded which). This chain links TRBV7-2 with TRBJ1-5, with unresolved D. For the CDR3, the DNA is TGTGCCAGCAGCCCCTTCCTGCAACAGCATTTT. It translates to CASSPFLQQHF.